The 30 T cell receptor beta chains reported below all come from one sample, sequenced in a study of monozygotic twins with inflammatory bowel disease. Each CDR3 protein gets one entry in TCRdb, which reprocessed the 5' RACE reads and gives no DNA. The sample's table shows some 160,000 distinct CDR3 sequences. Material for sequencing was blood. These receptors originate from a human donor with ulcerative colitis or Crohn's disease, or a healthy co-twin of an affected twin (not recorded which).

The chain is built from TRBV11-2 and TRBJ2-7; with no DNA, the TCRdb D assignment of TRBD2 cannot be verified. Germline CDR1 and CDR2: SGHAT and FQNNGV. The CDR3 is made up of 14 amino acids. The CDR3 protein is CASSFTSGAYEQYF. Variable domain in full (rest from reference TRBV11-2 and TRBJ2-7): EAGVAQSPRYKIIEKRQSVAFWCNPISGHATLYWYQQILGQGPKLLIQFQNNGVVDDSQLPKDRFSAERLKGVDSTLKIQPAKLEDSAVYLCASSFTSGAYEQYFGPGTRLTVT.

The rearrangement uses TRBV19 and TRBJ2-3; TCRdb outputs TRBD2, but without DNA this stays unchecked. The CDR3 is 15 amino acids. Germline loops: CDR1 LNHDA, CDR2 SQIVND (reference sequence). CDR3 region: CASSIGVAHTDTQYF.

The chain combines TRBV20-1 with TRBJ1-2; the TCRdb call, TRBD1, lacks DNA for checking. CDR3 length equals 15 residues. The germline V gene encodes CDR1 DFQATT and CDR2 SNEGSKA (reference sequence). CDR3 sequence: CSARADRGGYEGYTF.

This chain links TRBV2 with TRBJ1-1; TCRdb returns TRBD1, unconfirmable since there is no DNA. Germline values: CDR1 SNHLY, CDR2 FYNNEI. The CDR3 runs to 16 residues. The CDR3 reads CASRGQGAGVGTEAFF.

The chain joins TRBV6-2 or TRBV6-3 to TRBJ2-7; TCRdb lists TRBD1, though no DNA is available to test this call. Per germline, CDR1 MNHEY and CDR2 SVGEGT. This CDR3 comprises 14 residues. The CDR3 region is CASTPLAADSPQYF.

The V gene is TRBV19, the J gene TRBJ1-2. The germline V gene has CDR1 LNHDA and CDR2 SQIVND (reference sequence). This CDR3 is built from 12 residues. CDR3 loop: CASSKQNYGYTF.

The rearrangement links TRBV7-2 to TRBJ2-5. CDR1 SGHTA and CDR2 FQGNSA come from the germline V gene. The CDR3 totals 16 residues. This CDR3 is CASSFSGGTRQETQYF.

The rearrangement uses TRBV6-5 and TRBJ2-1; as DNA is missing, the TRBD2 call by TCRdb cannot be tested. This CDR3 region has 13 residues. CDR1 and CDR2 from the germline V gene are MNHEY and SVGAGI. The CDR3 is CASTQRARGEQFF.

The chain uses TRBV29-1 and TRBJ2-5; TCRdb returns TRBD1, unconfirmable since there is no DNA. Germline assignment: CDR1 SQVTM and CDR2 ANQGSEA. This CDR3 has 13 amino acids. The CDR3 protein is CSAEKGAQETQYF.

The chain employs TRBV12-3 or TRBV12-4 and TRBJ2-2; checking the TCRdb D call of TRBD1 is not possible without DNA. This CDR3 has 15 amino acids. CDR3 region: CASTKDRANTGELFF.

The rearrangement uses TRBV20-1 and TRBJ2-7; TCRdb's D call of TRBD2 is untestable without DNA. CDR1 and CDR2 (germline): DFQATT, SNEGSKA (reference sequence). This CDR3 contains 16 residues. The CDR3 loop is CSARYSGGADSYEQYF.

The V and J genes are TRBV18 and TRBJ1-1; TCRdb selects TRBD1, and the lack of DNA leaves this call unchecked. This CDR3 is 14 amino acids long. The germline V gene encodes CDR1 KGHSH and CDR2 LQKENI. The CDR3 is CASSPRQGSTEAFF.

The V and J genes are TRBV3-1 and TRBJ1-2; TCRdb designates TRBD1, a call that cannot be tested without DNA. Germline V gives CDR1 LGHDT, CDR2 YNNKEL (reference sequence). This CDR3 has 15 amino acids. CDR3 amino acids: CASSQDRTGRGGYTF.

V and J are TRBV27 and TRBJ1-3. Looked up from germline, CDR1 is MNHEY and CDR2 is SMNVEV (reference sequence). This CDR3 region has 13 residues. The CDR3 protein is CASSFSGGNTINF.

J is TRBJ2-5 and V is TRBV18; TCRdb's D call of TRBD1 is untestable without DNA. The CDR3 spans 16 residues. Germline CDR1 KGHSH, CDR2 LQKENI. CDR3 amino acids: CASSPTDRRSQETQYF.

The chain links TRBV5-1 to TRBJ2-3; TCRdb proposes TRBD2, but this gene call is untestable without DNA. The germline gives CDR1 SGHRS, CDR2 YFSETQ. The CDR3 length is 16 residues. CDR3 protein: CASSPELAGDTDTQYF.

The chain has TRBV7-8 and TRBJ1-1. This CDR3 has 14 residues. Germline-derived CDR1 and CDR2 are SGHVS and FQNEAQ. CDR3 protein: CASSLFGLRAEAFF.

V usage is TRBV10-3 and J usage is TRBJ1-5; as DNA is missing, the TRBD1 call by TCRdb cannot be tested. The V gene's germline CDR1 is ENHRY and CDR2 SYGVKD. The CDR3 sequence is 16 residues long. This CDR3 reads CAISDPAQGGNQPQHF.

V is TRBV4-3 and J is TRBJ1-1. The CDR3 has 12 amino acids. The germline V gene encodes CDR1 LGHNA and CDR2 YSLEER. CDR3 sequence: CASSQDGEVAFF.

The rearrangement joins TRBV5-1 to TRBJ2-3; TCRdb selects TRBD1, and the lack of DNA leaves this call unchecked. CDR3 length equals 18 residues. Germline V CDR1 and CDR2: SGHRS, YFSETQ. This CDR3 reads CASSLPTTLTGRTDTQYF.

The chain has TRBV7-6 and TRBJ2-7; TCRdb designates TRBD1, a call that cannot be tested without DNA. This CDR3 is 14 amino acids long. Germline V gives CDR1 SGHVS, CDR2 FNYEAQ. The CDR3 is CASSSRTGTDEQYF.

The V and J genes are TRBV6-1 and TRBJ2-7; TCRdb picks TRBD1, but there is no DNA to check that call. This CDR3 is built from 17 residues. Germline V gives CDR1 MNHNS, CDR2 SASEGT. CDR3 residues: CASSEIPYSWDSYEQYF.

The chain uses TRBV27 and TRBJ1-4; TCRdb calls TRBD1, which cannot be checked without DNA. Per germline, CDR1 MNHEY and CDR2 SMNVEV (reference sequence). The CDR3 consists of 15 residues. The CDR3 is CTSSSSGVGDEKLFF.

This chain joins TRBV20-1 and TRBJ2-3; checking the TCRdb D call of TRBD2 is not possible without DNA. The germline CDR1 and CDR2 sequences are DFQATT and SNEGSKA (reference sequence). This CDR3 spans 13 amino acids. CDR3 protein: CSAKVAGEDTQYF.

The CDR3 loop is CASSYHEFTGELFF. V is TRBV6-5 and J is TRBJ2-2. In germline, CDR1 is MNHEY, CDR2 SVGAGI. The CDR3 runs 14 residues.

The V and J genes are TRBV5-1 and TRBJ1-4; with no DNA, the TCRdb D assignment of TRBD1 cannot be verified. The germline gives CDR1 SGHRS, CDR2 YFSETQ. The CDR3 is 12 residues long. Here the CDR3 reads CASSLGEGKLFF.

V and J are TRBV9 and TRBJ1-1; the TRBD1 assignment by TCRdb is unverifiable without DNA. CDR1 SGDLS and CDR2 YYNGEE come from the germline V gene. CDR3 length equals 13 residues. CDR3 sequence reads: CASSVPGDTEAFF.

CDR3 protein: CASSQIGGGNNSPLHF. The V and J genes are TRBV4-1 and TRBJ1-6; TCRdb's D call of TRBD1 is untestable without DNA. Germline assignment: CDR1 MGHRA and CDR2 YSYEKL. The CDR3 is 16 residues long.

V and J are TRBV7-6 and TRBJ2-7; the D gene TCRdb calls, TRBD1, cannot be checked with no DNA. The CDR3 consists of 14 residues. Germline V gene lookup returns CDR1 SGHVS and CDR2 FNYEAQ. CDR3 loop: CASSLAQVGYEQYF.

CDR3 sequence reads: CASSAGTGGNNYGYTF. The chain links TRBV5-1 to TRBJ1-2; checking the TCRdb D call of TRBD1 is not possible without DNA. CDR1 is SGHRS and CDR2 is YFSETQ in the germline V gene. The CDR3 is 16 amino acids.